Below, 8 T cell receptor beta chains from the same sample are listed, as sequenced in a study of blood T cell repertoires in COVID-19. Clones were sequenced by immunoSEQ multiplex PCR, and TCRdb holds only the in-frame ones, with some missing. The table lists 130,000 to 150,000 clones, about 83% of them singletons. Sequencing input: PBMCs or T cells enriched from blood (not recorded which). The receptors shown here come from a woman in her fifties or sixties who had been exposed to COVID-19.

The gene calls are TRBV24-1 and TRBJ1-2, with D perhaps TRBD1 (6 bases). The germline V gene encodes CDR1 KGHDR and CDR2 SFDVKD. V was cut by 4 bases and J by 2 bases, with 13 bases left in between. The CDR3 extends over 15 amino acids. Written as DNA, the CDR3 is TGTGCCACCAGTGACCCAGACAGGCCAAACTATGGCTACACCTTC. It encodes CATSDPDRPNYGYTF.

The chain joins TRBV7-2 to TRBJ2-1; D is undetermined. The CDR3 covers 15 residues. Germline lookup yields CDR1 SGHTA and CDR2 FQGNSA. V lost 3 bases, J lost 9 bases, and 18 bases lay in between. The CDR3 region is CASSFNNLGPSEQFF. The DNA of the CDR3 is TGTGCCAGCAGCTTTAACAATTTGGGCCCCAGTGAGCAGTTCTTC.

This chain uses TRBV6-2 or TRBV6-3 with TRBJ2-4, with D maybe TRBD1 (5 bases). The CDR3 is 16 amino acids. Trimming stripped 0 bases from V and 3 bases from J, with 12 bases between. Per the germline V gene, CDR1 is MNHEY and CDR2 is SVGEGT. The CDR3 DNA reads TGTGCCAGCAGTTACTCGATAGGGGCCGTCAAAAACATTCAGTACTTC. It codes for CASSYSIGAVKNIQYF.

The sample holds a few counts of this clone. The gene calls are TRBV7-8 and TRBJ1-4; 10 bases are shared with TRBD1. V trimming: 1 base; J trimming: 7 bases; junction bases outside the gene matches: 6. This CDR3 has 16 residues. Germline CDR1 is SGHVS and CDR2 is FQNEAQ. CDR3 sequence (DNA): TGTGCCAGCAGCTTAGGAAGCCGGACAGGGGGTGAAAAACTGTTTTTT. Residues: CASSLGSRTGGEKLFF.

The chain's CDR3 is CASSYPAGVPAYEQYF. The CDR3 DNA follows: TGTGCCAGCAGTTACCCAGCGGGAGTCCCCGCCTACGAGCAGTACTTC. V gene TRBV6-2 or TRBV6-3 combines with J gene TRBJ2-7; TRBD2 aligns across 8 bases. This CDR3 has 16 residues. The germline CDR1 and CDR2 sequences are MNHEY and SVGEGT. After removal of 2 bases from V and 2 bases from J, the junction contained 8 bases not matched to a gene.

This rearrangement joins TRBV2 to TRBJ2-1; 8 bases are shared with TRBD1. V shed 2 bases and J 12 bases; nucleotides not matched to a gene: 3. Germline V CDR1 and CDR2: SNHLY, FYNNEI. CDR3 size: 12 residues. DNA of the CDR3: TGTGCCAGCAGTGAATACGGGACAGGGCAGTTCTTC. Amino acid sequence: CASSEYGTGQFF. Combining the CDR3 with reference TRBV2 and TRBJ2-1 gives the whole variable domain EPEVTQTPSHQVTQMGQEVILRCVPISNHLYFYWYRQILGQKVEFLVSFYNNEISEKSEIFDDQFSVERPDGSNFTLKIRSTKLEDSAMYFCASSEYGTGQFFGPGTRLTVL.

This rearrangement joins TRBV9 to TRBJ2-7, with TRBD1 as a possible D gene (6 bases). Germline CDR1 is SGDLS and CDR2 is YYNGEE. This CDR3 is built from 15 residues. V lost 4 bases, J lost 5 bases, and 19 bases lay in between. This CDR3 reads CASSNPLTGYNEQYF. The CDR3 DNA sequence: TGTGCCAGCAGCAACCCCCTGACAGGCTACAACGAGCAGTACTTC.

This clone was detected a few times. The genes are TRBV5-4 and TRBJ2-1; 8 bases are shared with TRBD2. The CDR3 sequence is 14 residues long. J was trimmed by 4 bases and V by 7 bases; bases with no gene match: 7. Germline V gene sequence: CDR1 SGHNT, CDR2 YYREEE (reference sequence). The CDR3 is CASEAGGGYNEQFF. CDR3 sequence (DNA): TGTGCCAGCGAGGCGGGGGGCGGGTACAATGAGCAGTTCTTC.